This TCR beta chain was profiled in a study of CD8 T cells in ankylosing spondylitis. Broader study findings: Earlier authors reported some of these motif variants in reactive arthritis synovial fluid and blood. A motif of several highly homologous TCR beta variants was seen as apparently characteristic of ankylosing spondylitis blood. Clones tied to disease were said to be significantly enriched in matched ankylosing spondylitis synovial fluid.

Generation of TCR beta libraries employed quantitative 5'-RACE incorporating molecular barcodes. TCRdb re-analysed the 5' RACE reads in MiXCR, keeping a single row per CDR3 protein. The repertoire holds hundreds of thousands of distinct CDR3 sequences, with roughly 12% as singletons. Notes on this clonotype: Antigen: not known.

The CDR3 contains 17 residues. With 6 bases clipped from V and 0 bases from J, the junction kept 7 bases outside the gene matches. Germline V gives CDR1 MDHEN, CDR2 SYDVKM. This receptor was obtained from a male donor with ankylosing spondylitis. The sequenced material came from blood, either unsorted or a sorted T cell fraction (not recorded which). The V call is TRBV28, the J call TRBJ1-6, with 8 bases lining up with TRBD1. The CDR3 sequence is CASSFGQGRSYNSPLHF. Written as DNA, the CDR3 is TGTGCCAGCAGCTTCGGACAGGGTCGCTCCTATAATTCACCCCTCCACTTT.